These T cell receptor beta chains were read from a single sample in a study of early T cells in non-severe SARS-CoV-2 infection. Each CDR3 protein is one row after TCRdb ran MiXCR on the 5' RACE reads. The sample holds around 48,000 distinct CDR3 sequences, less than 15% seen once. Sequencing used whole blood. Every receptor here comes from an adult who was a healthcare worker with PCR-confirmed SARS-CoV-2 infection or an uninfected control (not recorded which). CDR3s leave out the opening cysteine and the closing phenylalanine or tryptophan. The order of the fields is CDR3 length, J gene, V gene, clone size, CDR3 protein. Only some rows state a clone size, as once, few, many or a class for expanded clones.

cdr3_length: 12; j_call: TRBJ2-5; v_call: TRBV19; clone_size: few; cdr3_aa: ASSIPFGEGTQY
cdr3_length: 12; j_call: TRBJ2-7; v_call: TRBV20-1; clone_size: many; cdr3_aa: SARDRDRVYEQY
cdr3_length: 14; j_call: TRBJ2-2; v_call: TRBV11-2; clone_size: many; cdr3_aa: ASSLRGQGGTGELF
cdr3_length: 12; j_call: TRBJ1-1; v_call: TRBV3-1; clone_size: many; cdr3_aa: ASSQEGGNTEAF
cdr3_length: 12; j_call: TRBJ1-2; v_call: TRBV2; clone_size: many; cdr3_aa: ASSADAPNYGYT
cdr3_length: 10; j_call: TRBJ2-3; v_call: TRBV20-1; clone_size: many; cdr3_aa: SAQTPTDTQY
cdr3_length: 14; j_call: TRBJ1-5; v_call: TRBV7-9; clone_size: many; cdr3_aa: ASSSLQGPVDQPQH
cdr3_length: 13; j_call: TRBJ1-1; v_call: TRBV7-9; clone_size: few; cdr3_aa: ASSSPGRMNTEAF
cdr3_length: 8; j_call: TRBJ2-1; v_call: TRBV20-1; clone_size: few; cdr3_aa: SVRRDEQF
cdr3_length: 13; j_call: TRBJ1-2; v_call: TRBV7-2; clone_size: .; cdr3_aa: ASSLTRVVDYGYT
cdr3_length: 13; j_call: TRBJ2-6; v_call: TRBV5-6; clone_size: few; cdr3_aa: ASSLGLSGANVLT
cdr3_length: 15; j_call: TRBJ2-3; v_call: TRBV27; clone_size: many; cdr3_aa: ASRPLAVGGVGDTQY
cdr3_length: 12; j_call: TRBJ1-3; v_call: TRBV20-1; clone_size: .; cdr3_aa: SAKSSSSGNTIY
cdr3_length: 11; j_call: TRBJ1-1; v_call: TRBV5-1; clone_size: many; cdr3_aa: ASSLTGLTEAF
cdr3_length: 14; j_call: TRBJ2-1; v_call: TRBV14; clone_size: .; cdr3_aa: ASSALTSGGLNEQF
cdr3_length: 13; j_call: TRBJ1-1; v_call: TRBV6-5; clone_size: few; cdr3_aa: ASRPWTTASSEAF
cdr3_length: 13; j_call: TRBJ2-1; v_call: TRBV5-1; clone_size: few; cdr3_aa: ASSLQSAPYNEQF
cdr3_length: 14; j_call: TRBJ1-2; v_call: TRBV4-1; clone_size: few; cdr3_aa: ASSQGYGGINYGYT
cdr3_length: 13; j_call: TRBJ2-1; v_call: TRBV7-3; clone_size: many; cdr3_aa: ASSSGGASYNEQF
cdr3_length: 14; j_call: TRBJ1-3; v_call: TRBV7-6; clone_size: many; cdr3_aa: ASSRSGTASGNTIY
cdr3_length: 12; j_call: TRBJ2-7; v_call: TRBV5-1; clone_size: few; cdr3_aa: ASSFGTSGIEQY
cdr3_length: 12; j_call: TRBJ2-2; v_call: TRBV3-1; clone_size: .; cdr3_aa: ASSQNDRTGELF
cdr3_length: 14; j_call: TRBJ2-1; v_call: TRBV7-2; clone_size: .; cdr3_aa: ASSPEGLAGGSEQF
cdr3_length: 12; j_call: TRBJ1-4; v_call: TRBV5-1; clone_size: few; cdr3_aa: ASSFTGLNEKLF
cdr3_length: 8; j_call: TRBJ1-1; v_call: TRBV29-1; clone_size: few; cdr3_aa: SVLYGEAF
cdr3_length: 13; j_call: TRBJ2-2; v_call: TRBV7-2; clone_size: many; cdr3_aa: ASSQRAGRAGELF
cdr3_length: 12; j_call: TRBJ1-6; v_call: TRBV6-6; clone_size: few; cdr3_aa: ASSLDRLNSPLH
cdr3_length: 11; j_call: TRBJ1-1; v_call: TRBV5-1; clone_size: many; cdr3_aa: ASSGRVDGEAF
cdr3_length: 13; j_call: TRBJ2-1; v_call: TRBV2; clone_size: .; cdr3_aa: ASSVLASSYNEQF
cdr3_length: 14; j_call: TRBJ2-7; v_call: TRBV4-1; clone_size: few; cdr3_aa: ASSQNLPGTSYEQY
cdr3_length: 13; j_call: TRBJ2-1; v_call: TRBV7-9; clone_size: .; cdr3_aa: ASSPKPLYRNEQF
cdr3_length: 12; j_call: TRBJ1-4; v_call: TRBV7-2; clone_size: many; cdr3_aa: ASSAGQGFEKLF
cdr3_length: 10; j_call: TRBJ2-7; v_call: TRBV6-6; clone_size: .; cdr3_aa: ASSNTGTGEY
cdr3_length: 15; j_call: TRBJ2-1; v_call: TRBV7-9; clone_size: few; cdr3_aa: ASSLWRVAVLYNEQF
cdr3_length: 12; j_call: TRBJ2-5; v_call: TRBV29-1; clone_size: many; cdr3_aa: SVGLAGGQETQY
cdr3_length: 19; j_call: TRBJ2-1; v_call: TRBV2; clone_size: many; cdr3_aa: ASSEYPLIVTSGRYSNEQF
cdr3_length: 11; j_call: TRBJ1-5; v_call: TRBV2; clone_size: many; cdr3_aa: ASSSPGNQPQH
cdr3_length: 6; j_call: TRBJ2-5; v_call: TRBV20-1; clone_size: few; cdr3_aa: SASPQY
cdr3_length: 10; j_call: TRBJ2-5; v_call: TRBV29-1; clone_size: many; cdr3_aa: SVERDQETQY
cdr3_length: 14; j_call: TRBJ1-1; v_call: TRBV29-1; clone_size: many; cdr3_aa: SVLTGASLSDTEAF